What follows describes a single T cell receptor beta chain. The antigen remains unidentified. This table comes from immunoSEQ multiplex PCR, and its TCRdb copy is limited to in-frame clones, with some not included. The profile shows roughly 1 million clones, approximately 72% of them singletons. The sample comes from a study of shared clonotypes between healthy human individuals. Overall study results and limits: At large depth, rarefaction still showed sorted-subset sequencing to be incomplete.

The specimen sequenced was memory CD4+ T cells sorted from blood. Subset given: CD45RA-negative fraction. The TCR comes from a man aged 18 to 30 in good health.

CDR3 in amino acids: CAISQGTGELFF. As DNA, the CDR3 is TGTGCCATCAGCCAGGGCACCGGGGAGCTGTTTTTT. This rearrangement joins TRBV10-3 to TRBJ2-2, with a tentative D call TRBD1 (5 bases). Trimming removed 6 bases from V and 4 bases from J, with 6 bases in between. Germline-derived CDR1 and CDR2 are ENHRY and SYGVKD. The CDR3 length is 12 residues.